Listed below are T cell receptor beta chains from one sample, sequenced in a study of blood T cell repertoires in COVID-19. Profiling relied on immunoSEQ multiplex PCR, and the TCRdb table lists in-frame clones only, not all of them. Of under 350,000 clones detected, 85% to 90% appear once; the ten largest clones hold 1.5% to 2%. Material for sequencing was PBMCs or T cells enriched from blood (not recorded which). The receptors were sampled from a woman aged 55-69 years who had recovered from COVID-19. Both conserved end residues are part of each CDR3. The D gene is left open where the match is weak. Expanded clones get a size class; other rows say once, few or many, or leave the size out.

length: 15; V: TRBV27; J: TRBJ1-2; D: TRBD1; size: .; DNA: TGTGCCAGCAGTCCATTATTTACAGGGGAGGATGGCTACACCTTC; CDR3: CASSPLFTGEDGYTF
length: 14; V: TRBV7-6; J: TRBJ1-4; D: .; size: .; DNA: TGTGCCAGCAGCCGCGGGGGTTCAGCTGAAAAACTGTTTTTT; CDR3: CASSRGGSAEKLFF
length: 15; V: TRBV27; J: TRBJ1-1; D: .; size: .; DNA: TGTGCCAGCAGGGGCAAAGGTGTTGCGAACACTGAAGCTTTCTTT; CDR3: CASRGKGVANTEAFF
length: 15; V: TRBV28; J: TRBJ1-2; D: TRBD1; size: .; DNA: TGTGCCAGCAGTTTCCCTCCGGGACAGGAAAACGGCTACACCTTC; CDR3: CASSFPPGQENGYTF
length: 16; V: TRBV24-1; J: TRBJ2-1; D: .; size: .; DNA: TGTGCCACCAGTGACTCTGCCGGAGGCGCCTACAATGAGCAGTTCTTC; CDR3: CATSDSAGGAYNEQFF
length: 13; V: TRBV7-8; J: TRBJ1-6; D: TRBD1; size: .; DNA: TGTGCCAGCAGCTTGGGACAGCCTTCACCCCTCCACTTT; CDR3: CASSLGQPSPLHF
length: 14; V: TRBV28; J: TRBJ1-1; D: TRBD1; size: .; DNA: TGTGCCAGCACCCGACAGGGCCCGAACACTGAAGCTTTCTTT; CDR3: CASTRQGPNTEAFF
length: 15; V: TRBV28; J: TRBJ1-4; D: .; size: once; DNA: TGTGCCAGCAGTTTATTCGAGGTTACTAATGAAAAACTGTTTTTT; CDR3: CASSLFEVTNEKLFF
length: 11; V: TRBV30; J: TRBJ2-1; D: TRBD1; size: .; DNA: TGTGCCGGCAGGACAGGGGTCGAGCAGTTCTTC; CDR3: CAGRTGVEQFF
length: 13; V: TRBV29-1; J: TRBJ1-3; D: TRBD1; size: .; DNA: TGCAGCGTTAAGGACAGGGCGATAAACACCATATATTTT; CDR3: CSVKDRAINTIYF
length: 16; V: TRBV19; J: TRBJ1-6; D: TRBD1; size: .; DNA: TGTGCCAGTAGTACCCAGGGGGCGAGTGATAATTCACCCCTCCACTTT; CDR3: CASSTQGASDNSPLHF
length: 15; V: TRBV7-8; J: TRBJ2-7; D: TRBD1; size: .; DNA: TGTGCCAGCAGCTTACGACAGGGGCGAACCTACGAGCAGTACTTC; CDR3: CASSLRQGRTYEQYF
length: 16; V: TRBV9; J: TRBJ2-7; D: TRBD2; size: .; DNA: TGTGCCAGCAGCGCACACCAGCGGGAGTTGGGATCCGAGCAGTACTTC; CDR3: CASSAHQRELGSEQYF
length: 13; V: TRBV20-1; J: TRBJ1-2; D: .; size: once; DNA: TGCAGTGCTAGTCCAGGCATGAACTATGGCTACACCTTC; CDR3: CSASPGMNYGYTF
length: 14; V: TRBV7-8; J: TRBJ1-2; D: .; size: .; DNA: TGTGCCAGCAGCTTAGGGCAGGTGCTCTATGGCTACACCTTC; CDR3: CASSLGQVLYGYTF
length: 13; V: TRBV29-1; J: TRBJ1-2; D: .; size: .; DNA: TGCAGCGTTGACAGGGGACCTCTATATGGCTACACCTTC; CDR3: CSVDRGPLYGYTF
length: 18; V: TRBV9; J: TRBJ2-5; D: TRBD2; size: .; DNA: TGTGCCAGCAGCGTAGATACTAGCGGGGGGGCTCTCCAAGAGACCCAGTACTTC; CDR3: CASSVDTSGGALQETQYF
length: 16; V: TRBV5-1; J: TRBJ1-4; D: TRBD1; size: once; DNA: TGCGCCAGCAGCTCGGCCCTCAGGGGGCCTAATGAAAAACTGTTTTTT; CDR3: CASSSALRGPNEKLFF
length: 16; V: TRBV5-1; J: TRBJ2-2; D: TRBD2; size: .; DNA: TGCGCCAGCAGCCGGGCGGGACTAGCGGGGGCCGGGGAGCTGTTTTTT; CDR3: CASSRAGLAGAGELFF
length: 16; V: TRBV27; J: TRBJ2-4; D: TRBD1; size: .; DNA: TGTGCCAGCAGTTTACGGACAGGGACGTCCAAAAACATTCAGTACTTC; CDR3: CASSLRTGTSKNIQYF
length: 16; V: TRBV7-8; J: TRBJ2-1; D: TRBD2; size: .; DNA: TGTGCCAGCAGACCCTCCGGACTAGCGGGAGCGGGTGAGCAGTTCTTC; CDR3: CASRPSGLAGAGEQFF
length: 15; V: TRBV24-1; J: TRBJ2-3; D: .; size: .; DNA: TGTGCCACCAGTGACTCCCGGACTAGCACAGATACGCAGTATTTT; CDR3: CATSDSRTSTDTQYF
length: 14; V: TRBV6-5; J: TRBJ2-6; D: .; size: .; DNA: TGTGCCAGCAGACCAGGGGTTGGGGCCAACGTCCTGACTTTC; CDR3: CASRPGVGANVLTF
length: 13; V: TRBV15; J: TRBJ2-7; D: .; size: .; DNA: TGTGCCACCAGCAGAGATCGGGACTACGAGCAGTACTTC; CDR3: CATSRDRDYEQYF
length: 17; V: TRBV19; J: TRBJ1-5; D: TRBD1; size: .; DNA: TGTGCCAGTAGTGTTAGTCCGGGACAGAATAGCAATCAGCCCCAGCATTTT; CDR3: CASSVSPGQNSNQPQHF
length: 14; V: TRBV13; J: TRBJ1-6; D: TRBD1; size: .; DNA: TGTGCCAGCAGCCAGACAGGGGGCTCTTCACCCCTCCACTTT; CDR3: CASSQTGGSSPLHF
length: 12; V: TRBV28; J: TRBJ2-2; D: .; size: .; DNA: TGTGCCAGCGGGAGCAACACCGGGGAGCTGTTTTTT; CDR3: CASGSNTGELFF
length: 16; V: TRBV15; J: TRBJ1-2; D: .; size: once; DNA: TGTGCCACCAGCAGAGATCGATGGGGTGGGAGCTATGGCTACACCTTC; CDR3: CATSRDRWGGSYGYTF
length: 18; V: TRBV10-3; J: TRBJ2-2; D: .; size: .; DNA: TGTGCCACGAGACAGGGGCTAACCCTAGCGGAGAGGGCCGGGGAGCTGTTTTTT; CDR3: CATRQGLTLAERAGELFF
length: 14; V: TRBV2; J: TRBJ2-1; D: TRBD2; size: .; DNA: TGTGCCAGCGGGCGGGGGTCCCTTTACAATGAGCAGTTCTTC; CDR3: CASGRGSLYNEQFF